A selection of T cell receptor beta chains follows, all from one sample in a study of T cells in Graves' hyperthyroidism and ophthalmopathy. TCRdb processed the multiplex PCR reads anew with MiXCR; each CDR3 protein has one entry. The sample carries about 580,000 distinct CDR3 sequences, 40% to 55% recorded once. Sequencing was done on a sample of peripheral blood or thyroid tissue (not recorded which). Every receptor here comes from a woman under 30 with Graves' hyperthyroidism. Each CDR3 is given with its conserved first and last residue. The D gene is left open where the match is weak. Not all rows give a size; the values are once, few, many and, for expanded clones, a class.

d_gene: NA; v_gene: TRBV6-5; j_gene: TRBJ2-6; abundance: NA; CDR3aa: CASGGAGANVLTF; CDR3nt: TGTGCCAGCGGAGGGGCTGGGGCCAACGTCCTGACTTTC
d_gene: NA; v_gene: TRBV12-3/TRBV12-4; j_gene: TRBJ2-3; abundance: few; CDR3aa: CASSDRDERDTQYF; CDR3nt: TGTGCCAGCAGTGACCGCGATGAGCGCGATACGCAGTATTTT
d_gene: NA; v_gene: TRBV5-4; j_gene: TRBJ1-2; abundance: NA; CDR3aa: CASSQAGTALAYTF; CDR3nt: TGTGCCAGCAGCCAAGCAGGGACGGCCCTTGCCTACACCTTC
d_gene: NA; v_gene: TRBV5-1; j_gene: TRBJ2-3; abundance: NA; CDR3aa: CASSMGRTGDTQYF; CDR3nt: TGCGCCAGCAGCATGGGGCGGACGGGGGATACGCAGTATTTT
d_gene: NA; v_gene: TRBV7-2; j_gene: TRBJ1-4; abundance: many; CDR3aa: CASSLGGGEKLFF; CDR3nt: TGTGCCAGCAGCTTAGGGGGTGGTGAAAAACTGTTTTTT
d_gene: TRBD1; v_gene: TRBV2; j_gene: TRBJ2-5; abundance: few; CDR3aa: CASSEDRGQETQYF; CDR3nt: TGTGCCAGCAGTGAGGACAGGGGGCAAGAGACCCAGTACTTC
d_gene: NA; v_gene: TRBV25-1; j_gene: TRBJ1-6; abundance: NA; CDR3aa: CASKTSYSPLHF; CDR3nt: TGTGCCAGTAAGACAAGTTATTCACCCCTCCACTTT
d_gene: NA; v_gene: TRBV10-3; j_gene: TRBJ2-3; abundance: NA; CDR3aa: CAIRDPGGTDTQYF; CDR3nt: TGTGCCATCAGAGACCCGGGGGGCACAGATACGCAGTATTTT
d_gene: NA; v_gene: TRBV7-2; j_gene: TRBJ2-7; abundance: many; CDR3aa: CASSQDRSITYEQYF; CDR3nt: TGTGCCAGCAGCCAAGACAGGAGCATTACCTACGAGCAGTACTTC
d_gene: TRBD2; v_gene: TRBV5-1; j_gene: TRBJ2-1; abundance: few; CDR3aa: CASSSTTSGRYNEQFF; CDR3nt: TGCGCCAGCAGCTCAACGACTAGCGGGAGGTACAATGAGCAGTTCTTC
d_gene: NA; v_gene: TRBV9; j_gene: TRBJ1-2; abundance: many; CDR3aa: CASASPSYGYTF; CDR3nt: TGTGCCAGCGCCTCACCATCCTATGGCTACACCTTC
d_gene: TRBD2; v_gene: TRBV20-1; j_gene: TRBJ2-7; abundance: many; CDR3aa: CSANGGRAYHEQYF; CDR3nt: TGCAGTGCTAACGGTGGGAGGGCTTACCACGAGCAGTACTTC
d_gene: NA; v_gene: TRBV10-3; j_gene: TRBJ2-7; abundance: NA; CDR3aa: CAITEHENTDGYEQYF; CDR3nt: TGTGCCATCACAGAACACGAGAACACTGACGGGTACGAGCAGTACTTC
d_gene: NA; v_gene: TRBV12-5; j_gene: TRBJ2-1; abundance: NA; CDR3aa: CASSGPWGKEQFF; CDR3nt: TGTGCCAGCAGTGGGCCTTGGGGTAAGGAGCAGTTCTTC
d_gene: NA; v_gene: TRBV27; j_gene: TRBJ1-6; abundance: many; CDR3aa: CASRGGGSPLHF; CDR3nt: TGTGCCAGCAGAGGAGGGGGTTCACCCCTCCACTTT
d_gene: TRBD1; v_gene: TRBV20-1; j_gene: TRBJ1-1; abundance: NA; CDR3aa: CSAAGGEGDTEAFF; CDR3nt: TGCAGTGCTGCAGGGGGCGAAGGAGACACTGAAGCTTTCTTT
d_gene: NA; v_gene: TRBV11-2; j_gene: TRBJ1-4; abundance: many; CDR3aa: CASSLGSQGYTNEKLFF; CDR3nt: TGTGCCAGCAGCTTAGGGTCGCAGGGGTACACTAATGAAAAACTGTTTTTT
d_gene: NA; v_gene: TRBV6-5; j_gene: TRBJ2-7; abundance: NA; CDR3aa: CASTLGTYHTGEAHEQYF; CDR3nt: TGTGCCAGCACCCTGGGGACCTACCACACCGGGGAGGCCCACGAGCAGTACTTC
d_gene: NA; v_gene: TRBV7-2; j_gene: TRBJ1-4; abundance: NA; CDR3aa: CASSLTTGNEKLFF; CDR3nt: TGTGCCAGCAGCTTGACGACGGGAAATGAAAAACTGTTTTTT
d_gene: NA; v_gene: TRBV12-3/TRBV12-4; j_gene: TRBJ2-7; abundance: many; CDR3aa: CASSSLGGQADEQYF; CDR3nt: TGTGCCAGCAGTTCCCTAGGGGGGCAGGCCGACGAGCAGTACTTC
d_gene: NA; v_gene: TRBV7-8; j_gene: TRBJ1-6; abundance: once; CDR3aa: CASSLWVVGRYNSPLHF; CDR3nt: TGTGCCAGCAGCTTATGGGTAGTAGGTCGCTATAATTCACCCCTCCACTTT
d_gene: NA; v_gene: TRBV27; j_gene: TRBJ1-1; abundance: many; CDR3aa: CASSLSPGREAFF; CDR3nt: TGTGCCAGCAGTTTATCCCCGGGCAGGGAAGCTTTCTTT
d_gene: TRBD1; v_gene: TRBV10-3; j_gene: TRBJ1-1; abundance: NA; CDR3aa: CAAQDRAGGEAFF; CDR3nt: TGTGCCGCCCAAGACAGGGCTGGGGGTGAAGCTTTCTTT
d_gene: NA; v_gene: TRBV7-6; j_gene: TRBJ2-1; abundance: NA; CDR3aa: CASSLGRAPQQFF; CDR3nt: TGTGCCAGCAGCTTAGGTCGAGCCCCCCAGCAGTTCTTC
d_gene: NA; v_gene: TRBV7-9; j_gene: TRBJ2-2; abundance: NA; CDR3aa: CASRRGNHLELFF; CDR3nt: TGTGCCAGCAGGCGCGGGAACCATCTGGAGCTGTTTTTT
d_gene: NA; v_gene: TRBV20-1; j_gene: TRBJ1-1; abundance: many; CDR3aa: CSARVRLLDTEAFF; CDR3nt: TGCAGTGCTAGAGTTCGACTGCTAGACACTGAAGCTTTCTTT
d_gene: NA; v_gene: TRBV5-4; j_gene: TRBJ1-1; abundance: NA; CDR3aa: CASSLFVTESNTEAFF; CDR3nt: TGTGCCAGCAGCTTGTTTGTTACAGAATCGAACACTGAAGCTTTCTTT
d_gene: NA; v_gene: TRBV20-1; j_gene: TRBJ1-5; abundance: many; CDR3aa: CSARRGSYSNQPQHF; CDR3nt: TGCAGTGCTAGAAGGGGGAGCTATAGCAATCAGCCCCAGCATTTT
d_gene: NA; v_gene: TRBV7-2; j_gene: TRBJ1-3; abundance: NA; CDR3aa: CAHARSENTIYF; CDR3nt: TGTGCCCATGCCAGATCAGAAAACACCATATATTTT
d_gene: NA; v_gene: TRBV11-2; j_gene: TRBJ1-1; abundance: NA; CDR3aa: CASSPVGGRSMNTEAFF; CDR3nt: TGTGCCAGCAGCCCGGTTGGCGGGAGGTCCATGAACACTGAAGCTTTCTTT
d_gene: NA; v_gene: TRBV19; j_gene: TRBJ2-7; abundance: NA; CDR3aa: CASSIWAVGGEQYF; CDR3nt: TGTGCCAGTAGTATTTGGGCGGTAGGCGGCGAGCAGTACTTC
d_gene: TRBD1; v_gene: TRBV18; j_gene: TRBJ1-1; abundance: many; CDR3aa: CASSPGQMNTEAFF; CDR3nt: TGTGCCAGCAGCCCGGGACAGATGAACACTGAAGCTTTCTTT
d_gene: TRBD2; v_gene: TRBV7-7; j_gene: TRBJ2-2; abundance: once; CDR3aa: CASSSREGDTGELFF; CDR3nt: TGTGCTAGCAGCTCACGGGAGGGGGACACCGGGGAGCTGTTTTTT
d_gene: TRBD1; v_gene: TRBV5-1; j_gene: TRBJ1-2; abundance: many; CDR3aa: CASSYRTGTGSVDGYTF; CDR3nt: TGCGCCAGCAGCTACCGGACCGGGACAGGATCAGTGGATGGCTACACCTTC
d_gene: TRBD1; v_gene: TRBV24-1; j_gene: TRBJ1-4; abundance: many; CDR3aa: CATSDSRGFDEKLFF; CDR3nt: TGTGCCACCAGTGATTCCAGGGGGTTCGATGAAAAACTGTTTTTT
d_gene: NA; v_gene: TRBV27; j_gene: TRBJ1-5; abundance: few; CDR3aa: CANSLAGNNQPQHF; CDR3nt: TGTGCCAACAGTTTAGCTGGCAACAATCAGCCCCAGCATTTT
d_gene: TRBD1; v_gene: TRBV7-8; j_gene: TRBJ1-2; abundance: once; CDR3aa: CASSKGDREVGYTF; CDR3nt: TGTGCCAGCAGCAAAGGGGACAGGGAAGTGGGCTACACCTTC
d_gene: NA; v_gene: TRBV25-1; j_gene: TRBJ2-7; abundance: once; CDR3aa: CASSATLGPEQYF; CDR3nt: TGTGCCAGCAGTGCTACACTCGGACCTGAGCAGTACTTC
d_gene: NA; v_gene: TRBV11-3; j_gene: TRBJ1-1; abundance: NA; CDR3aa: CASSLDWGAGTEAFF; CDR3nt: TGCGCCAGCAGCTTAGATTGGGGAGCAGGGACTGAAGCTTTCTTT
d_gene: NA; v_gene: TRBV11-1; j_gene: TRBJ2-6; abundance: NA; CDR3aa: CASSPPGRGRANVLTF; CDR3nt: TGCGCCAGCAGCCCCCCGGGTCGCGGGAGGGCCAACGTCCTGACTTTC
d_gene: NA; v_gene: TRBV12-3/TRBV12-4; j_gene: TRBJ2-3; abundance: NA; CDR3aa: CASSDSGLNTDTQYF; CDR3nt: TGTGCCAGCAGTGATTCGGGACTGAACACAGATACGCAGTATTTT
d_gene: NA; v_gene: TRBV10-3; j_gene: TRBJ1-2; abundance: NA; CDR3aa: CAASGAYGYTF; CDR3nt: TGTGCCGCGTCCGGGGCCTATGGCTACACCTTC
d_gene: TRBD2; v_gene: TRBV10-3; j_gene: TRBJ2-7; abundance: NA; CDR3aa: CAIRTSGPYEQYF; CDR3nt: TGTGCCATCAGGACTAGCGGCCCCTACGAGCAGTACTTC
d_gene: NA; v_gene: TRBV29-1; j_gene: TRBJ2-7; abundance: many; CDR3aa: CSVVREKYEQYF; CDR3nt: TGCAGCGTTGTGAGGGAGAAGTACGAGCAGTACTTC
d_gene: NA; v_gene: TRBV12-3/TRBV12-4; j_gene: TRBJ2-2; abundance: many; CDR3aa: CASSLYAGTDTGELFF; CDR3nt: TGTGCCAGCAGTTTGTACGCGGGGACCGACACCGGGGAGCTGTTTTTT
d_gene: TRBD1; v_gene: TRBV29-1; j_gene: TRBJ1-2; abundance: NA; CDR3aa: CSVGQGDPGYTF; CDR3nt: TGCAGCGTTGGGCAGGGGGATCCTGGCTACACCTTC